The clone carrying this T cell receptor beta chain was picked up many times. Preparation of the TCRbeta library used unique molecular identifiers. From the PCR reads, TCRdb called clonotypes with MiXCR, one entry per CDR3 protein. The profile shows 200,000 to 250,000 distinct CDR3 sequences, approximately 9% of them singletons. This entry comes from a study of T-cell reconstitution after alpha-beta-depleted transplantation in children. This CDR3 has 15 residues. V lost 6 bases, J lost 0 bases, and 11 bases lay in between. The clonotype was recovered from a human donor who donated a stem cell graft to a child with acute lymphoblastic leukemia. Sequenced here: PBMCs from the stem cell graft donor, sampled from the stem cell graft. This sequence joins TRBV12-3 or TRBV12-4 and TRBJ2-2; D remains ambiguous. CDR3 DNA sequence: TGTGCCAGCAGGCAACAGAGCCCGAACACCGGGGAGCTGTTTTTT. Encoded protein: CASRQQSPNTGELFF.